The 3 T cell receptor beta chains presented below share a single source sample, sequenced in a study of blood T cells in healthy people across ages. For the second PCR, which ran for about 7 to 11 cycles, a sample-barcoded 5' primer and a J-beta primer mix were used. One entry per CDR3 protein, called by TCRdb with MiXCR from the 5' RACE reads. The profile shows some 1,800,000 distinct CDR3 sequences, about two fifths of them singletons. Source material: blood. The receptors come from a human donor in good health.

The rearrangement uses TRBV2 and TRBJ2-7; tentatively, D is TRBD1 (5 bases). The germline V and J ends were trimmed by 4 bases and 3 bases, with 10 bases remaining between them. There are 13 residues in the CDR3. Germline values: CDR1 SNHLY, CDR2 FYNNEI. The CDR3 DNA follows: TGTGCCAGCAGTGGTTCAGGGATCTACGAGCAGTACTTC. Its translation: CASSGSGIYEQYF.

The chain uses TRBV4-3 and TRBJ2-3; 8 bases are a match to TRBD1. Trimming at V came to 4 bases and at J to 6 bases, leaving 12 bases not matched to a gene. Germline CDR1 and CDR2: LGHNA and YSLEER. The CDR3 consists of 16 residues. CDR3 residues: CASSPTGQGLWDTQYF. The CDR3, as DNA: TGCGCCAGCAGCCCTACCGGACAGGGATTATGGGATACGCAGTATTTT.

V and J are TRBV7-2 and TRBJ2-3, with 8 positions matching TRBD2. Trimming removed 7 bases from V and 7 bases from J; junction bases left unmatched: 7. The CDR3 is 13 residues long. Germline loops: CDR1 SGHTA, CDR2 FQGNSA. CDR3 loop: CASTTGGGNTQYF. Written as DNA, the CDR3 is TGTGCCAGCACCACCGGGGGGGGTAATACGCAGTATTTT.